What follows are 28 T cell receptor beta chains derived from one specimen sequenced in a study of shared clonotypes between healthy human individuals. Some clones are missing from TCRdb's copy, which holds only in-frame ones; the method was immunoSEQ multiplex PCR. The top ten clones hold roughly 1.5% of a sample with approximately 980,000 clones, less than 85% of them seen once. Source material: memory CD4+ T cells sorted from blood. The subset: CD45RA-negative fraction. The receptors derive from a man younger than 35 in good health.

Concerning this clone: At the DNA level, this CDR3 is encoded by other sequences in the same sample as well. The DNA for the CDR3 is TGTGCCAGCAGTCCCGGGGGGCGGTCACCCCTCCACTTT. Translating it yields CASSPGGRSPLHF. The chain has TRBV9 and TRBJ1-6; a weak D match, TRBD1 (6 bases). V was trimmed by 5 bases and J by 10 bases, leaving 13 bases between them. Germline V lookup: CDR1 SGDLS, CDR2 YYNGEE. The CDR3 runs 13 residues.

This chain's CDR3 is CASSQFGGKEKLFF. The DNA of the CDR3 is TGCGCCAGCAGCCAATTTGGTGGGAAAGAAAAACTGTTTTTT. V is TRBV4-1 and J is TRBJ1-4; no clear D gene. CDR3 length equals 14 residues. V was trimmed by 2 bases and J by 8 bases, leaving 12 bases between them. From germline, CDR1 is MGHRA and CDR2 YSYEKL.

The CDR3: CASSEGTLGQETQYF. CDR3 nucleotides: TGTGCCAGCAGCGAAGGGACACTGGGACAAGAGACCCAGTACTTC. The V gene is TRBV6-4, the J gene TRBJ2-5; tentative D call: TRBD1 (6 bases). The V gene's germline CDR1 is MRHNA and CDR2 SNTAGT. Trimming removed 6 bases at V and 2 bases at J, with 16 bases between. There are 15 residues in the CDR3.

This clone has just a few counts. The rearrangement links TRBV27 to TRBJ1-1, with D tentatively TRBD1 (5 bases). V lost 6 bases and J 4 bases, leaving 12 bases between the germline ends. Germline V gives CDR1 MNHEY, CDR2 SMNVEV (reference sequence). The CDR3 runs 13 residues. The CDR3 nucleotides read TGTGCCAGCAGCCGCATGGGGGGCACTGAAGCTTTCTTT. Translated, it gives CASSRMGGTEAFF.

V usage is TRBV12-2 and J usage is TRBJ1-6; the D call of TRBD1 is as the table states it, not checked on the DNA. TRBV12-2 is annotated as a pseudogene. This CDR3 comprises 16 residues. Here the CDR3 DNA reads TGTGCAAGTCGCTTAGGCCCCGGGACAGGTAATTCACCCCTCCACTTT. This encodes CASRLGPGTGNSPLHF.

The rearrangement uses TRBV6-1 and TRBJ2-7; TRBD1 matches at 7 bases. The junction had 12 bases not matched to a gene; V was cut back by 1 base and J by 6 bases. In germline, CDR1 is MNHNS, CDR2 SASEGT. The CDR3 sequence is 16 residues long. The CDR3 loop is CASSEESVTGLGEQYF. The CDR3 DNA reads TGTGCCAGCAGTGAAGAGTCGGTGACAGGGCTGGGCGAGCAGTACTTC.

The genes are TRBV18 and TRBJ2-3, with D maybe TRBD2 (6 bases). Germline V CDR1 and CDR2: KGHSH, LQKENI. This CDR3 comprises 18 residues. V lost 1 base and J lost 0, with 17 bases in between. CDR3 nucleotide sequence: TGTGCCAGCTCACCACGGGTGTCAGGAGGGGAAAGCACAGATACGCAGTATTTT. Its translation: CASSPRVSGGESTDTQYF.

This clone has a handful of counts. The J gene is TRBJ2-5, the V gene TRBV5-4; the D call may be TRBD1 or TRBD2 (6 bases each). This CDR3 has 16 amino acids. Germline V gene sequence: CDR1 SGHNT, CDR2 YYREEE (reference sequence). V was clipped by 0 bases and J by 5 bases, with 17 bases between them. The CDR3 DNA follows: TGTGCCAGCAGCTTGGCGATGGGGGGCCAAAGCGAGACCCAGTACTTC. Its protein product is CASSLAMGGQSETQYF.

The V gene is TRBV6-5, the J gene TRBJ1-4; D is unresolved. Germline values: CDR1 MNHEY, CDR2 SVGAGI. The CDR3 spans 14 residues. V was trimmed by 0 bases and J by 8 bases, leaving 10 bases between them. CDR3 protein: CASSYSIVEEKLFF. CDR3 sequence (DNA): TGTGCCAGCAGTTACTCAATAGTTGAGGAAAAACTGTTTTTT.

V is TRBV6-4 and J is TRBJ1-6; unclear D gene. The CDR3 totals 15 residues. Germline V gene lookup returns CDR1 MRHNA and CDR2 SNTAGT. With 6 bases removed from V and 5 bases from J, the gap between germline ends came to 14 bases. CDR3 bases: TGTGCCAGCAGCCCGACTGGAAGAGATAATTCACCCCTCCACTTT. This encodes CASSPTGRDNSPLHF.

Remarks on this clone: Other DNA sequences in this specimen translate into the identical CDR3. This chain uses TRBV6-1 with TRBJ2-2; D remains ambiguous. V was pared by 2 bases and J by 0 bases, with 10 bases between. Per the germline V gene, CDR1 is MNHNS and CDR2 is SASEGT. CDR3 length equals 16 residues. CDR3 amino acids: CASSERAGANTGELFF. The CDR3 DNA reads as TGTGCCAGCAGTGAAAGGGCAGGCGCGAACACCGGGGAGCTGTTTTTT.

As for this clone: This likely stems from a read error, as it lies one base from a far larger clone. Different DNA sequences within this sample yield the same CDR3. The chain combines TRBV9 with TRBJ2-7; the match to TRBD2 covers 7 bases. CDR3 length: 15 amino acids. The germline CDR1 and CDR2 sequences are SGDLS and YYNGEE. DNA for the CDR3: TGTGCCAGCAGCGTAAGAATCGCGGGAGTAAACGAGCAGTATTTC. This translates into CASSVRIAGVNEQYF. Full variable domain (rest looked up from reference TRBV9 and TRBJ2-7): DSGVTQTPKHLITATGQRVTLRCSPRSGDLSVYWYQQSLDQGLQFLIQYYNGEERAKGNILERFSAQQFPDLHSELNLSSLELGDSALYFCASSVRIAGVNEQYFGPGTRLTVT.

The J gene is TRBJ2-3, the V gene TRBV10-3; a weak D match, TRBD1 (6 bases). This CDR3 is 16 amino acids long. V was cut by 3 bases and J by 7 bases, with 20 bases left in between. Germline assignment: CDR1 ENHRY and CDR2 SYGVKD. The CDR3 region has the DNA TGTGCCATCAGTGACCTCAGGGGCAGGGTTCCAAATACGCAGTATTTT. Its translation: CAISDLRGRVPNTQYF.

The chain combines TRBV5-8 with TRBJ1-1; 8 bases map to TRBD1. The CDR3 extends over 14 amino acids. From germline, CDR1 is SGHTS and CDR2 YDEGEE. V lost 4 bases and J lost 6; bases outside the gene matches: 8. CDR3 region: CASSQTGVIPEAFF. The DNA for the CDR3 is TGTGCCAGCAGCCAGACAGGGGTGATCCCTGAAGCTTTCTTT.

The V and J genes are TRBV11-2 and TRBJ2-1; 8 nucleotides agree with TRBD2. Germline trimming cut 3 bases from V and 9 bases from J; bases unmatched to any gene: 7. The CDR3 loop spans 14 amino acids. Germline CDR1 and CDR2: SGHAT and FQNNGV. The CDR3 DNA follows: TGTGCCAGCAGCTTGGGGGTTAGCGGGGTTGAGCAGTTCTTC. This encodes CASSLGVSGVEQFF.

The chain recombines TRBV6-5 with TRBJ2-1, with 9 bases matching TRBD2. The CDR3 contains 13 residues. Trimming cost V 8 bases and J 9 bases; bases outside gene matches: 8. Germline V gene data show CDR1 as MNHEY and CDR2 as SVGAGI. The CDR3 sequence is CASLSGRGGEQFF. DNA for the CDR3: TGTGCCAGCCTTAGCGGGAGAGGGGGTGAGCAGTTCTTC.

The rearrangement links TRBV27 to TRBJ2-7; D gene uncertain. V was trimmed by 0 bases and J by 5 bases, leaving 8 bases between them. There are 13 residues in the CDR3. Germline V gene data show CDR1 as MNHEY and CDR2 as SMNVEV (reference sequence). The CDR3 nucleotides read TGTGCCAGCAGTTTATCCCCCCGGAACGAGCAGTACTTC. This encodes CASSLSPRNEQYF.

The CDR3 region has the DNA TGCGCCAGCAGCTTCTACGTCGGCTCCTACGAGCAGTACTTC. This translates into CASSFYVGSYEQYF. The rearrangement links TRBV5-1 to TRBJ2-7, with D unclear. This CDR3 comprises 14 residues. Trimming stripped 2 bases from V and 0 bases from J, with 9 bases between. Germline loops: CDR1 SGHRS, CDR2 YFSETQ.

V usage is TRBV27 and J usage is TRBJ2-4; TRBD2 agrees at 9 bases. The CDR3 is 16 residues long. V was pared by 4 bases and J by 2 bases, with 6 bases of the junction left unmatched. Germline CDR1 reads MNHEY; CDR2 reads SMNVEV (reference sequence). This CDR3 is CASSWGGGASKNIQYF. CDR3 coding DNA: TGTGCCAGCAGTTGGGGCGGGGGGGCGTCCAAAAACATTCAGTACTTC.

The CDR3 loop is CAWSVGTSGADTQYF. The CDR3 nucleotides read TGTGCCTGGAGTGTCGGGACTAGCGGGGCAGATACGCAGTATTTT. V and J are TRBV30 and TRBJ2-3; 13 bases are a match to TRBD2. There are 15 residues in the CDR3. Germline CDR1 GTSNPN, CDR2 SVGIG (reference sequence). With 0 bases clipped from V and 4 bases from J, the junction kept 1 base outside the gene matches.

The chain employs TRBV7-9 and TRBJ1-5; D gene unclear. Germline CDR1 reads SEHNR; CDR2 reads FQNEAQ (reference sequence). This CDR3 comprises 17 residues. V was clipped by 5 bases and J by 4 bases, with 21 bases between them. The CDR3, as DNA: TGTGCCAGCAGCATACGTTCAATGAAGGAATCGAATCAGCCCCAGCATTTT. Translation gives CASSIRSMKESNQPQHF. The full variable domain, completed using reference TRBV7-9 and TRBJ1-5, is DTGVSQNPRHKITKRGQNVTFRCDPISEHNRLYWYRQTLGQGPEFLTYFQNEAQLEKSRLLSDRFSAERPKGSFSTLEIQRTEQGDSAMYLCASSIRSMKESNQPQHFGDGTRLSIL.

The CDR3, as DNA: TGTGCCAGCAGCCTAGACCGCAGGGGGGGTTATGGCTACACCTTC. Its protein product is CASSLDRRGGYGYTF. The chain uses TRBV5-6 and TRBJ1-2; 7 positions match TRBD1. Germline values: CDR1 SGHDT, CDR2 YYEEEE. This CDR3 region has 15 residues. V shed 4 bases and J 5 bases; nucleotides not matched to a gene: 11. The full variable domain, in which reference TRBV5-6 and TRBJ1-2 provide the parts outside the CDR3, is DAGVTQSPTHLIKTRGQQVTLRCSPKSGHDTVSWYQQALGQGPQFIFQYYEEEERQRGNFPDRFSGHQFPNYSSELNVNALLLGDSALYLCASSLDRRGGYGYTFGSGTRLTVV.

The chain is built from TRBV29-1 and TRBJ2-1, with 7 bases that match TRBD2. The V segment lost 6 bases and the J segment 7 bases; nucleotides outside the gene matches: 9. The CDR3 has 13 amino acids. The germline V gene has CDR1 SQVTM and CDR2 ANQGSEA. CDR3 in amino acids: CSVRQGGWNEQFF. DNA for the CDR3: TGCAGCGTGCGGCAGGGAGGGTGGAATGAGCAGTTCTTC.

This clone was seen more than once but under ten times. Other nucleotide sequences from this sample produce the same CDR3. The genes are TRBV19 and TRBJ2-1; D may be TRBD1 (5 bases). CDR3 length: 13 amino acids. Trimming removed 1 base at V and 7 bases at J, with 8 bases between. Germline values: CDR1 LNHDA, CDR2 SQIVND (reference sequence). This CDR3 reads CASSIVRGNEQFF. In DNA form, the CDR3 reads TGTGCCAGTAGTATAGTAAGGGGAAATGAGCAGTTCTTC.

The V and J genes are TRBV2 and TRBJ1-6; 7 bases align to TRBD1. Trimming cost V 6 bases and J 6 bases; bases outside gene matches: 8. CDR1 and CDR2 from the germline V gene are SNHLY and FYNNEI. The CDR3 spans 15 residues. CDR3 DNA sequence: TGTGCCAGCAGACAGAACAGGGGCCCTAATTCACCCCTCCACTTT. It codes for CASRQNRGPNSPLHF. Combining the CDR3 with reference TRBV2 and TRBJ1-6 gives the whole variable domain EPEVTQTPSHQVTQMGQEVILRCVPISNHLYFYWYRQILGQKVEFLVSFYNNEISEKSEIFDDQFSVERPDGSNFTLKIRSTKLEDSAMYFCASRQNRGPNSPLHFGNGTRLTVT.

The genes are TRBV18 and TRBJ1-1; D may be TRBD1 (5 bases). Germline V gives CDR1 KGHSH, CDR2 LQKENI. V gave up 3 bases and J gave up 4 bases, with 15 bases separating them. The CDR3 has 15 amino acids. The CDR3 coding sequence is TGTGCCAGCTCACCTTCTGACGGGGCGTCCACTGAAGCTTTCTTT. The encoded protein is CASSPSDGASTEAFF. Combining the CDR3 with reference TRBV18 and TRBJ1-1 gives the whole variable domain NAGVMQNPRHLVRRRGQEARLRCSPMKGHSHVYWYRQLPEEGLKFMVYLQKENIIDESGMPKERFSAEFPKEGPSILRIQQVVRGDSAAYFCASSPSDGASTEAFFGQGTRLTVV.

J is TRBJ1-1 and V is TRBV27, with no clear D. V shed 2 bases and J shed 4 bases, with 17 bases lying between them. The CDR3 has 16 residues. From germline, CDR1 is MNHEY and CDR2 SMNVEV (reference sequence). DNA of the CDR3: TGTGCCAGCAGTTTAGGTGGATACATGGCCACCACTGAAGCTTTCTTT. Its protein product is CASSLGGYMATTEAFF.

V usage is TRBV7-2 and J usage is TRBJ2-3; D is ambiguous. The germline CDR1 and CDR2 sequences are SGHTA and FQGNSA. The CDR3 is made up of 11 amino acids. Trimming shortened V by 11 bases and J by 6 bases, and 12 bases separated the two germline ends. Written as DNA, the CDR3 is TGTGCCTCAAGTCCCGCGGATACGCAGTATTTT. This encodes CASSPADTQYF. Full variable domain (outside the CDR3, taken from reference TRBV7-2 and TRBJ2-3): GAGVSQSPSNKVTEKGKDVELRCDPISGHTALYWYRQSLGQGLEFLIYFQGNSAPDKSGLPSDRFSAERTGGSVSTLTIQRTQQEDSAVYLCASSPADTQYFGPGTRLTVL.